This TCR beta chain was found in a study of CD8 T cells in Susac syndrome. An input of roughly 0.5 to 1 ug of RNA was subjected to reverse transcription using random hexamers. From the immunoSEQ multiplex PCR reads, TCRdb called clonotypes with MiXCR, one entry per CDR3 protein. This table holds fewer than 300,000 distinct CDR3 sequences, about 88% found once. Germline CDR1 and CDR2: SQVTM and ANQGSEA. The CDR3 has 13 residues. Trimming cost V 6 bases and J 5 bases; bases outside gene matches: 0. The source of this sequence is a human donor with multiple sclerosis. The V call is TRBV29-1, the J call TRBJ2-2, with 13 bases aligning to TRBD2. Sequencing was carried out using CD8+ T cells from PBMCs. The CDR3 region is CSVTSGRTGELFF. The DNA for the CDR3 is TGCAGCGTGACTAGCGGGAGGACCGGGGAGCTGTTTTTT.